This entry is about one TCR beta chain. Its matching antigen is unknown. These data are taken from a study of human T cells and chemical hapten exposure. Points from the study as a whole: DPC sensitization left the count of TCRs above 1 in 1000 unchanged. Having alopecia, donors may respond immunologically unlike healthy people.

Looked up from germline, CDR1 is DFQATT and CDR2 is SNEGSKA (reference sequence). The CDR3 length is 14 residues. V was clipped by 3 bases and J by 1 base, with 10 bases between them. Time point of the sample: patch test 1, 2 weeks after DPC sensitization. As for treatment: therapeutic diphenylcyclopropenone sensitization with weekly scalp DPC. TCRdb called the RACE reads again in MiXCR, with one record for every CDR3 protein. In the table there are 150,000 to 200,000 distinct CDR3 sequences, approximately 20% of which are singletons. This receptor was identified in a woman aged 50 to 60 with alopecia areata. Some clones in this sample may be carry-over from other donors' samples. This rearrangement joins TRBV20-1 to TRBJ2-1; D is unclear. The specimen comprised whole blood, sampled in connection with sensitization to the hapten diphenylcyclopropenone (DPC). CDR3 sequence: CSASTLLSYNEQFF. The CDR3 coding sequence is TGCAGTGCTAGTACCTTATTGTCCTACAATGAGCAGTTCTTC.